These T cell receptor beta chains were read from a single sample in a study of beta chain features in type 1 diabetes. The repertoire was sequenced with immunoSEQ multiplex PCR; TCRdb's copy has only in-frame clones and lacks some. The sample records approximately 150,000 clones, 10% being singletons. Sequenced: naive CD4+ T cells from blood. These receptors originate from a man aged 18 to 35 in good health. The CDR3 runs from the conserved cysteine through the conserved F or W. A D gene is named only where the DNA matches it firmly. For some rows the clone size is stated as once, few or many, or as a class when expanded; others skip it.

TGTGCCAGCAGCTACCGGGAACACGGTTCCAATGGCTACACCTTC | CASSYREHGSNGYTF | TRBJ1-2 | few | NA | TRBV5-6
TGTGCCAGCAGTTTTGAGAGTCAAGAGACCCAGTACTTC | CASSFESQETQYF | TRBJ2-5 | NA | NA | TRBV6-5
TGCAGCGTTGGACAGGGCACCGGGGAGCTGTTTTTT | CSVGQGTGELFF | TRBJ2-2 | few | TRBD1 | TRBV29-1
TGTGCCAGCAGGCGAACTAGCGGGGGGTCAGATACGCAGTATTTT | CASRRTSGGSDTQYF | TRBJ2-3 | few | TRBD2 | TRBV5-4
TGTGCCACCAGCACCGGGGGGGCCCACAATGAGCAGTTCTTC | CATSTGGAHNEQFF | TRBJ2-1 | few | TRBD2 | TRBV15
TGTGCCATCAGTGCAAAAGGGGGCCTCGCAGATACGCAGTATTTT | CAISAKGGLADTQYF | TRBJ2-3 | NA | TRBD1 | TRBV10-3
TGTGCCAGCAGTTACAGAGCGGCAGATACGCAGTATTTT | CASSYRAADTQYF | TRBJ2-3 | few | NA | TRBV6-5
TGTGCCTGGAGTAGACAGGGGGTTCAGCCCCAGCATTTT | CAWSRQGVQPQHF | TRBJ1-5 | NA | TRBD1 | TRBV30
TGTGCCACCGCGGACAGGGGCCATGGAGATACGCAGTATTTT | CATADRGHGDTQYF | TRBJ2-3 | once | TRBD1 | TRBV19
TGCGCCAGCAGCTTGGGCCCCGGGACTAGCGGGGGACAAGAGACCCAGTACTTC | CASSLGPGTSGGQETQYF | TRBJ2-5 | NA | TRBD2 | TRBV5-1
TGTGCCTGGAGTCCGACAGGTAGAGACGAGCAGTACTTC | CAWSPTGRDEQYF | TRBJ2-7 | many | NA | TRBV30
TGTGCCAGCACCGGACTAGTCCGAGAGACCCAGTACTTC | CASTGLVRETQYF | TRBJ2-5 | few | TRBD2 | TRBV5-6
TGTGCCAGCAGTGCTCTTTCCACAGGGGGCTGGGGCTCTGGAAACACCATATATTTT | CASSALSTGGWGSGNTIYF | TRBJ1-3 | few | TRBD1 | TRBV27
TGCGCCAGCAGCCAGGGGCTGGCGCTACTTTATAGCAATCAGCCCCAGCATTTT | CASSQGLALLYSNQPQHF | TRBJ1-5 | NA | NA | TRBV4-1
TGTGCCAGCAGCATTGGACAGACGTTAGGCTATGGCTACACCTTC | CASSIGQTLGYGYTF | TRBJ1-2 | NA | NA | TRBV7-2
TGCGCCAGCAGCTCCGGACTAGCAGGAGAGACCCAGTACTTC | CASSSGLAGETQYF | TRBJ2-5 | few | TRBD2 | TRBV5-1
TGTGCCTGGAGTACCCGAGGACTTCAGCCCCAGCATTTT | CAWSTRGLQPQHF | TRBJ1-5 | NA | NA | TRBV30
TGTGCCAGCAGGGCAGGACAGGGGGGACAAGAGACCCAGTACTTC | CASRAGQGGQETQYF | TRBJ2-5 | NA | TRBD1 | TRBV6-1
TGTGCCAGCAGCTTTTATCAGGGGGGAGAGACCCAGTACTTC | CASSFYQGGETQYF | TRBJ2-5 | NA | NA | TRBV7-8
TGTGCCAGCAGTCAGACTCCCGGTAGCACCGGGGAGCTGTTTTTT | CASSQTPGSTGELFF | TRBJ2-2 | few | NA | TRBV7-7
TGTGCCAGCAGCTTATTACTAGCGGGGGCTGGGGAGCAGTTCTTC | CASSLLLAGAGEQFF | TRBJ2-1 | NA | TRBD2 | TRBV7-3
TGTGCCAGCAGCGAAAACCTCAGGACTAACAAAGAGACCCAGTACTTC | CASSENLRTNKETQYF | TRBJ2-5 | few | NA | TRBV2
TGTGCCAGTAGCTTTCGGGTAAACAGGGGGTACGAGCAGTACTTC | CASSFRVNRGYEQYF | TRBJ2-7 | few | TRBD1 | TRBV19
TGTGCCAGCTGCGAGCAGGATTACAATGAGCAGTTCTTC | CASCEQDYNEQFF | TRBJ2-1 | few | NA | TRBV5-6
TGTGCCAGTACCGACAGGGGAGGGCAGTATTTT | CASTDRGGQYF | TRBJ2-3 | NA | TRBD1 | TRBV19
TGTGCCAGCAGCTTACAGGACTCCTACGAGCAGTACTTC | CASSLQDSYEQYF | TRBJ2-7 | few | NA | TRBV7-3
TGTGCCAGCAGCTTACAGGGGGCGTTCTACGAGCAGTACTTC | CASSLQGAFYEQYF | TRBJ2-7 | few | TRBD1 | TRBV9
TGTGCCAGCAGGTGGGACTTTTCTGAGCAGTTCTTC | CASRWDFSEQFF | TRBJ2-1 | NA | NA | TRBV6-1
TGTGCCAGCCCACAAGGAGGGCTAGCGGTCACAGATACGCAGTATTTT | CASPQGGLAVTDTQYF | TRBJ2-3 | NA | TRBD2 | TRBV18
TGTGCCAGCAGCCTACTCAGGGGGCTAGAGCAGTACTTC | CASSLLRGLEQYF | TRBJ2-7 | NA | TRBD1 | TRBV6-5
TGTGCCAGCAGTTACTCCGGGAACAAGGGCACGCAGTATTTT | CASSYSGNKGTQYF | TRBJ2-3 | few | NA | TRBV6-5
TGTGCCAGCAAGAAAACCAAGGGGGAGTATAATGAGCAGTTCTTC | CASKKTKGEYNEQFF | TRBJ2-1 | few | NA | TRBV11-2
TGCGCCAGCAGCTTGGAAGGGACAGCCTCCTACGAGCAGTACTTC | CASSLEGTASYEQYF | TRBJ2-7 | few | TRBD1 | TRBV5-1
TGCAGCGTTGAAGGCGGCGGCGAGCAGTACTTC | CSVEGGGEQYF | TRBJ2-7 | many | NA | TRBV29-1
TGTGCCAGCAGTCATTTGACAGGGACGGTTCAGCCCCAGCATTTT | CASSHLTGTVQPQHF | TRBJ1-5 | few | TRBD1 | TRBV16
TGTGCCAGCTCACCCGGACAGGGATTCTCCTACGAGCAGTACTTC | CASSPGQGFSYEQYF | TRBJ2-7 | NA | TRBD1 | TRBV18
TGTGCCAGCAGTTCCGCGGCGGGTCCCTATGGCTACACCTTC | CASSSAAGPYGYTF | TRBJ1-2 | NA | NA | TRBV6-5
TGTGCCATCAACGCCGAGGGGGCCCCAGCTAACTATGGCTACACCTTC | CAINAEGAPANYGYTF | TRBJ1-2 | NA | TRBD1 | TRBV10-3
TGTGCCAGCAGTTACCGGGACAGGGGACGCTACGAGCAGTACTTC | CASSYRDRGRYEQYF | TRBJ2-7 | NA | TRBD1 | TRBV6-5
TGTGCCAGTAGTCTGAGGACAGGGGGAAATAATGAGCAGTTCTTC | CASSLRTGGNNEQFF | TRBJ2-1 | NA | TRBD1 | TRBV19
TGTGCCAGCAGTGTCCGGACGGACCCGGGGTACGAGCAGTACTTC | CASSVRTDPGYEQYF | TRBJ2-7 | NA | NA | TRBV25-1
TGTGCCAGCAGCTTAGTGTTGGACAGATCACCCTACGAGCAGTACTTC | CASSLVLDRSPYEQYF | TRBJ2-7 | few | NA | TRBV7-8
TGTGCCAGCAGCTTAGGGGGGGCCCGGGGGGCGGGAGAGACCCAGTACTTC | CASSLGGARGAGETQYF | TRBJ2-5 | few | NA | TRBV7-8
TGTGCCAGTATGGAGGCCTCCCATGAAAAACTGTTTTTT | CASMEASHEKLFF | TRBJ1-4 | NA | NA | TRBV19
TGTGCCAGTAGTAACCAGGAACCCTATGGCTACACCTTC | CASSNQEPYGYTF | TRBJ1-2 | NA | NA | TRBV19
TGTGCCAGCAGTTTATGGGGGACAGGGAAAGCAGGCGAGCAGTACTTC | CASSLWGTGKAGEQYF | TRBJ2-7 | few | TRBD1 | TRBV28
TGTGCCAGCAGTGGGAGTACAGGCAAAGTGACCCAGTACTTC | CASSGSTGKVTQYF | TRBJ2-5 | NA | NA | TRBV2
TGTGCCAGTAGTACGAGACAGGAGTATCATGGTGGCTACACCTTC | CASSTRQEYHGGYTF | TRBJ1-2 | NA | NA | TRBV19
TGTGCCAGCAGCCCCGGCCGGGGGGACCTAAGCCAGTACTTC | CASSPGRGDLSQYF | TRBJ2-5 | few | TRBD2 | TRBV7-8
TGTGCCAGCAGCTTAGCCACCGGAAGGGGGAACATTCAGTACTTC | CASSLATGRGNIQYF | TRBJ2-4 | NA | NA | TRBV11-2
TGTGCCAGCAGCTTGACAGGGGTCTACGAGCAGTACTTC | CASSLTGVYEQYF | TRBJ2-7 | NA | TRBD1 | TRBV7-2
TGTGCCAGCAGCTTTTCACCGGGAGGAGCTGAAGCTTTCTTT | CASSFSPGGAEAFF | TRBJ1-1 | few | NA | TRBV5-4
TGTGCCAGCTCCGGGACAGGGAAGACCAATGAGCAGTTCTTC | CASSGTGKTNEQFF | TRBJ2-1 | NA | TRBD1 | TRBV28
TGTGCCAGCACCCTCGCGGGGAGAGGCTATGGCTACACCTTC | CASTLAGRGYGYTF | TRBJ1-2 | many | NA | TRBV28
TGTGCCAGCAGCCGAGGGGGATACACCGGGGAGCTGTTTTTT | CASSRGGYTGELFF | TRBJ2-2 | NA | NA | TRBV7-9
TGTGCCAGTAGTATGGAAGAGGGGACAGCTTATGGCTACACCTTC | CASSMEEGTAYGYTF | TRBJ1-2 | few | TRBD1 | TRBV19